These T cell receptor beta chains were read from a single sample in a study of cytomegalovirus exposure and HLA in healthy donors. This table comes from immunoSEQ multiplex PCR, and its TCRdb copy is limited to in-frame clones, with some not included. The table records about 68,000 clones, over 75% of them present only once. Sequencing was performed on PBMCs. The receptor set was obtained from a human donor in good health. Each CDR3 is given with its conserved first and last residue. Fields, in order: J gene, clone size, V gene, D gene, CDR3 DNA, CDR3 protein. A D gene is named only where the DNA matches it firmly. Size is stated for part of the rows, as once, few or many counts, or as a class when the clone is expanded.

J: TRBJ2-5
size: few
V: TRBV19
D: TRBD1
DNA: TGTGCCAGTAGCGCGGACAGGGGGGGAGAGACCCAGTACTTC
CDR3: CASSADRGGETQYF

J: TRBJ1-6
size: NA
V: TRBV6-5
D: TRBD1
DNA: TGTGCCAGCAGTCGACAGGGGATCAATTCACCCCTCCACTTT
CDR3: CASSRQGINSPLHF

J: TRBJ2-7
size: NA
V: TRBV14
D: NA
DNA: TGTGCCAGCAGCCCGCTAGGAACTGTCGACGAGCAGTACTTC
CDR3: CASSPLGTVDEQYF

J: TRBJ1-5
size: NA
V: TRBV7-8
D: NA
DNA: TGTGCCAGCAGGTCGACAGTTTGGGGCAATCAGCCCCAGCATTTT
CDR3: CASRSTVWGNQPQHF

J: TRBJ2-7
size: NA
V: TRBV4-3
D: NA
DNA: TGCGCCAGCAGCCAAGATCTAACGGCTAGAGGAAACGAGCAGTACTTC
CDR3: CASSQDLTARGNEQYF

J: TRBJ2-3
size: NA
V: TRBV27
D: TRBD1
DNA: TGTGCCAGCAGTTTCTCCGGTCTGGACAGGGTTGCAGATACGCAGTATTTT
CDR3: CASSFSGLDRVADTQYF

J: TRBJ1-4
size: NA
V: TRBV7-7
D: NA
DNA: TGTGCTAGCAGCTTAACACCGTCAGCTAATGAAAAACTGTTTTTT
CDR3: CASSLTPSANEKLFF

J: TRBJ2-1
size: NA
V: TRBV11-3
D: TRBD2
DNA: TGTGCCAGCAGCTTAGATGGGACTAGCGGGGCCTACAATGAGCAGTTCTTC
CDR3: CASSLDGTSGAYNEQFF

J: TRBJ2-1
size: once
V: TRBV6-6
D: TRBD2
DNA: TGTGCCAGCAGTTATAGTAGCGGGGGGGCGAGGAATGAGCAGTTCTTC
CDR3: CASSYSSGGARNEQFF

J: TRBJ1-1
size: NA
V: TRBV7-9
D: TRBD1
DNA: TGTGCCAGCGCTGCACAGGGGGTGACTGAAGCTTTCTTT
CDR3: CASAAQGVTEAFF

J: TRBJ1-6
size: NA
V: TRBV5-8
D: NA
DNA: TGTGCCAGCAGCTTGGACCAGGCCGGGATTTCACCCCTCCACTTT
CDR3: CASSLDQAGISPLHF

J: TRBJ2-3
size: NA
V: TRBV30
D: NA
DNA: TGTGCCTGGAGTGTAGGAGGGGGGGGCACAGATACGCAGTATTTT
CDR3: CAWSVGGGGTDTQYF

J: TRBJ1-2
size: few
V: TRBV5-4
D: TRBD1
DNA: TGTGCCAGCAGCACGGGGGTAAGGCAGGGGGTTAACTATGGCTACACCTTC
CDR3: CASSTGVRQGVNYGYTF

J: TRBJ2-7
size: NA
V: TRBV5-4
D: NA
DNA: TGTGCCAGCAGCACCCAATCGGGTTTAACTTCCTACGAGCAGTACTTC
CDR3: CASSTQSGLTSYEQYF

J: TRBJ2-7
size: few
V: TRBV9
D: NA
DNA: TGTGCCAGCAGCGTAGGGGCAGGGTCCTACGAGCAGTACTTC
CDR3: CASSVGAGSYEQYF

J: TRBJ2-7
size: NA
V: TRBV5-1
D: TRBD1
DNA: TGCGCCAGCAGACCCGGGACAGGGGACTCCGAGCAGTACTTC
CDR3: CASRPGTGDSEQYF

J: TRBJ1-5
size: NA
V: TRBV19
D: NA
DNA: TGTGCCAGTAGTATTGGTCAGGTCAGCAATCAGCCCCAGCATTTT
CDR3: CASSIGQVSNQPQHF

J: TRBJ2-7
size: NA
V: TRBV27
D: NA
DNA: TGTGCCAGCAGTTGGAGGTATGGCGGAGAATACGAGCAGTACTTC
CDR3: CASSWRYGGEYEQYF

J: TRBJ1-2
size: NA
V: TRBV6-5
D: TRBD1
DNA: TGTGCCAGCAGGTCGACAGGGACCTATGGCTACACCTTC
CDR3: CASRSTGTYGYTF

J: TRBJ1-4
size: few
V: TRBV5-4
D: TRBD1
DNA: TGTGCCAGCAGCTCCGGGACAGGGGATGAAAAACTGTTTTTT
CDR3: CASSSGTGDEKLFF

J: TRBJ2-5
size: NA
V: TRBV6-9
D: NA
DNA: TGTGCCAGGTCCTTAAAAGAGACCCAGTACTTC
CDR3: CARSLKETQYF

J: TRBJ2-1
size: NA
V: TRBV29-1
D: TRBD2
DNA: TGCAGCGTTGAAGTGGCACTAGCGGGGGGGCCCTCCTACAATGAGCAGTTCTTC
CDR3: CSVEVALAGGPSYNEQFF

J: TRBJ1-3
size: once
V: TRBV13
D: TRBD1
DNA: TGTGCCAGCAGCTCCGGGACAGACTCTGGAAACACCATATATTTT
CDR3: CASSSGTDSGNTIYF

J: TRBJ2-1
size: NA
V: TRBV9
D: NA
DNA: TGTGCCAGCAGCGTAGATGTCTCTTCCTACAATGAGCAGTTCTTC
CDR3: CASSVDVSSYNEQFF

J: TRBJ1-6
size: NA
V: TRBV9
D: NA
DNA: TGTGCCAGCAGCGTAGCCGCCGTAGGGAGAGGTGGGAATTCACCCCTCCACTTT
CDR3: CASSVAAVGRGGNSPLHF

J: TRBJ1-3
size: NA
V: TRBV14
D: NA
DNA: TGTGCCAGCAGCCAAGTGCAGGGAGGAAACACCATATATTTT
CDR3: CASSQVQGGNTIYF

J: TRBJ2-5
size: NA
V: TRBV5-1
D: TRBD2
DNA: TGCGCCAGCAGCTTGGGCTGGGGGGGAGAAGAGACCCAGTACTTC
CDR3: CASSLGWGGEETQYF

J: TRBJ2-1
size: NA
V: TRBV7-7
D: TRBD1
DNA: TGTGCTAGCAGCATCCTACAGGGGAGATACAATGAGCAGTTCTTC
CDR3: CASSILQGRYNEQFF

J: TRBJ2-3
size: once
V: TRBV6-5
D: NA
DNA: TGTGCCAGCAGTTACCAACAGGGACCTACGCAGTATTTT
CDR3: CASSYQQGPTQYF

J: TRBJ1-6
size: NA
V: TRBV6-5
D: NA
DNA: TGTGCCAGCAGCAGGCTCGACGGTAATTCACCCCTCCACTTT
CDR3: CASSRLDGNSPLHF

J: TRBJ2-7
size: NA
V: TRBV7-9
D: NA
DNA: TGTTCCAGCAGCTTACCCGGCCAGGGCTACGAGCAGTACTTC
CDR3: CSSSLPGQGYEQYF

J: TRBJ1-1
size: NA
V: TRBV7-3
D: NA
DNA: TGTGCCAGCAGCTGGGGGGGGGCCCGACACACTGAAGCTTTCTTT
CDR3: CASSWGGARHTEAFF

J: TRBJ2-3
size: few
V: TRBV5-1
D: TRBD2
DNA: TGCGCCAGCAGCTTGAGCGGGGCTAGCACAGATACGCAGTATTTT
CDR3: CASSLSGASTDTQYF

J: TRBJ1-1
size: NA
V: TRBV30
D: NA
DNA: TGTGCCTGGGTCCTGACGGCAGGGATTGAAGCTTTCTTT
CDR3: CAWVLTAGIEAFF

J: TRBJ2-5
size: NA
V: TRBV7-3
D: TRBD2
DNA: TGTGCCTCATACTACGGGGGGAGTTTGGAGACCCAGTACTTC
CDR3: CASYYGGSLETQYF

J: TRBJ2-7
size: NA
V: TRBV28
D: TRBD1
DNA: TGTGCCAGCAGTTTTGGACAGGGTGGCGAGCAGTACTTC
CDR3: CASSFGQGGEQYF

J: TRBJ1-2
size: NA
V: TRBV19
D: TRBD1
DNA: TGTGCCAGTAAGGACAGGGACGGCTATGGCTACACCTTC
CDR3: CASKDRDGYGYTF

J: TRBJ2-7
size: NA
V: TRBV6-6
D: NA
DNA: TGTGCCAGCAGCCCCAAATACGAGCAGTACTTC
CDR3: CASSPKYEQYF

J: TRBJ1-2
size: NA
V: TRBV5-6
D: NA
DNA: TGTGCCAGCAGGCCGGGACATCACTATGGCTACCCCTTC
CDR3: CASRPGHHYGYPF

J: TRBJ1-2
size: NA
V: TRBV6-5
D: TRBD1
DNA: TGTGCCAGCAGTCCCAGGACAGGGGACTATGGCTACACCTTC
CDR3: CASSPRTGDYGYTF

J: TRBJ2-7
size: NA
V: TRBV6-6
D: TRBD1
DNA: TGTGCCAGCAGTTCACCCGGGACAGGGGACTACGAGCAGTACTTC
CDR3: CASSSPGTGDYEQYF

J: TRBJ1-4
size: NA
V: TRBV19
D: TRBD1
DNA: TGTGCCAGTACTACCGACAGGGGTGGCGAAAAACTGTTTTTT
CDR3: CASTTDRGGEKLFF

J: TRBJ1-6
size: NA
V: TRBV7-9
D: TRBD1
DNA: TGTGCCAGCAGCCCAAGTCCGGGACAGGGGGTTGCACCCCTCCACTTT
CDR3: CASSPSPGQGVAPLHF

J: TRBJ2-3
size: NA
V: TRBV6-1
D: TRBD2
DNA: TGTGCCAGCAGTCTAAGCGGGGCCAGCACAGATACGCAGTATTTT
CDR3: CASSLSGASTDTQYF

J: TRBJ2-2
size: NA
V: TRBV29-1
D: TRBD1
DNA: TGCAGCGCCCTAGTAGGGGGCGGGAACACCGGGGAGCTGTTTTTT
CDR3: CSALVGGGNTGELFF

J: TRBJ1-5
size: NA
V: TRBV12-5
D: NA
DNA: TGTGCTAGTGGTCCGTACGGGAATCAGCCCCAGCATTTT
CDR3: CASGPYGNQPQHF

J: TRBJ1-1
size: NA
V: TRBV7-3
D: TRBD1
DNA: TGTGCCAGCAGCTCTCAAGGGGGCGCGTCTGAAGCTTTCTTT
CDR3: CASSSQGGASEAFF

J: TRBJ2-5
size: few
V: TRBV4-1
D: TRBD2
DNA: TGCGCCAGCTTTAGGTGGGATCCCCCACTAGCGGGGGGCGCGAAGTACTTC
CDR3: CASFRWDPPLAGGAKYF

J: TRBJ2-3
size: NA
V: TRBV28
D: TRBD2
DNA: TGTGCCAGCAGTCCACAAGCGGGGGGCACAGATACGCAGTATTTT
CDR3: CASSPQAGGTDTQYF

J: TRBJ2-5
size: NA
V: TRBV7-2
D: TRBD2
DNA: TGTGCCAGCAGTACCGGGGGGGCGGTGGAGACCCAGTACTTC
CDR3: CASSTGGAVETQYF

J: TRBJ2-3
size: NA
V: TRBV28
D: TRBD2
DNA: TGTGCCAGCAGTGGTAGCGGGGACGGCACAGATACGCAGTATTTT
CDR3: CASSGSGDGTDTQYF

J: TRBJ1-1
size: NA
V: TRBV5-1
D: NA
DNA: TGCGCCAGCAGCTTGGGACAGGAGAACACTGAAGCTTTCTTT
CDR3: CASSLGQENTEAFF

J: TRBJ2-5
size: NA
V: TRBV9
D: TRBD2
DNA: TGTGCCAGCAGCGCAGGGACTAGCGGTTCCGCAGGGGAGACCCAGTACTTC
CDR3: CASSAGTSGSAGETQYF

J: TRBJ1-5
size: NA
V: TRBV30
D: TRBD1
DNA: TGTGCCTGGAGTGCAGGGGGAAGTGGCCAGCCCCAGCATTTT
CDR3: CAWSAGGSGQPQHF

J: TRBJ2-7
size: NA
V: TRBV5-5
D: NA
DNA: TGTGCCAGCAGCTGGTCGGGCGAGGGGGGGCACGAGCAGTACTTC
CDR3: CASSWSGEGGHEQYF

J: TRBJ1-2
size: NA
V: TRBV7-2
D: NA
DNA: TGTGCCAGCAGCTCCGGGACAAGCCTTTATGGCTACACCTTC
CDR3: CASSSGTSLYGYTF

J: TRBJ1-1
size: NA
V: TRBV30
D: TRBD1
DNA: TGTGCCTGGGGGACAGGGGGCGCGTCTTTCTTT
CDR3: CAWGTGGASFF

J: TRBJ1-4
size: NA
V: TRBV5-6
D: NA
DNA: TGTGCCAGCAGCTTGCAGGGGTTGAGGGCTAATGAAAAACTGTTTTTT
CDR3: CASSLQGLRANEKLFF

J: TRBJ2-4
size: NA
V: TRBV5-1
D: TRBD1
DNA: TGCGCCAGCAGCGTCCGGGACAGCCACAAAAACATTCAGTACTTC
CDR3: CASSVRDSHKNIQYF

J: TRBJ2-1
size: NA
V: TRBV27
D: TRBD2
DNA: TGTGCCAGCAGTCTCAAGACTAGCGGGGGCGTCGGTTACAATGAGCAGTTCTTC
CDR3: CASSLKTSGGVGYNEQFF